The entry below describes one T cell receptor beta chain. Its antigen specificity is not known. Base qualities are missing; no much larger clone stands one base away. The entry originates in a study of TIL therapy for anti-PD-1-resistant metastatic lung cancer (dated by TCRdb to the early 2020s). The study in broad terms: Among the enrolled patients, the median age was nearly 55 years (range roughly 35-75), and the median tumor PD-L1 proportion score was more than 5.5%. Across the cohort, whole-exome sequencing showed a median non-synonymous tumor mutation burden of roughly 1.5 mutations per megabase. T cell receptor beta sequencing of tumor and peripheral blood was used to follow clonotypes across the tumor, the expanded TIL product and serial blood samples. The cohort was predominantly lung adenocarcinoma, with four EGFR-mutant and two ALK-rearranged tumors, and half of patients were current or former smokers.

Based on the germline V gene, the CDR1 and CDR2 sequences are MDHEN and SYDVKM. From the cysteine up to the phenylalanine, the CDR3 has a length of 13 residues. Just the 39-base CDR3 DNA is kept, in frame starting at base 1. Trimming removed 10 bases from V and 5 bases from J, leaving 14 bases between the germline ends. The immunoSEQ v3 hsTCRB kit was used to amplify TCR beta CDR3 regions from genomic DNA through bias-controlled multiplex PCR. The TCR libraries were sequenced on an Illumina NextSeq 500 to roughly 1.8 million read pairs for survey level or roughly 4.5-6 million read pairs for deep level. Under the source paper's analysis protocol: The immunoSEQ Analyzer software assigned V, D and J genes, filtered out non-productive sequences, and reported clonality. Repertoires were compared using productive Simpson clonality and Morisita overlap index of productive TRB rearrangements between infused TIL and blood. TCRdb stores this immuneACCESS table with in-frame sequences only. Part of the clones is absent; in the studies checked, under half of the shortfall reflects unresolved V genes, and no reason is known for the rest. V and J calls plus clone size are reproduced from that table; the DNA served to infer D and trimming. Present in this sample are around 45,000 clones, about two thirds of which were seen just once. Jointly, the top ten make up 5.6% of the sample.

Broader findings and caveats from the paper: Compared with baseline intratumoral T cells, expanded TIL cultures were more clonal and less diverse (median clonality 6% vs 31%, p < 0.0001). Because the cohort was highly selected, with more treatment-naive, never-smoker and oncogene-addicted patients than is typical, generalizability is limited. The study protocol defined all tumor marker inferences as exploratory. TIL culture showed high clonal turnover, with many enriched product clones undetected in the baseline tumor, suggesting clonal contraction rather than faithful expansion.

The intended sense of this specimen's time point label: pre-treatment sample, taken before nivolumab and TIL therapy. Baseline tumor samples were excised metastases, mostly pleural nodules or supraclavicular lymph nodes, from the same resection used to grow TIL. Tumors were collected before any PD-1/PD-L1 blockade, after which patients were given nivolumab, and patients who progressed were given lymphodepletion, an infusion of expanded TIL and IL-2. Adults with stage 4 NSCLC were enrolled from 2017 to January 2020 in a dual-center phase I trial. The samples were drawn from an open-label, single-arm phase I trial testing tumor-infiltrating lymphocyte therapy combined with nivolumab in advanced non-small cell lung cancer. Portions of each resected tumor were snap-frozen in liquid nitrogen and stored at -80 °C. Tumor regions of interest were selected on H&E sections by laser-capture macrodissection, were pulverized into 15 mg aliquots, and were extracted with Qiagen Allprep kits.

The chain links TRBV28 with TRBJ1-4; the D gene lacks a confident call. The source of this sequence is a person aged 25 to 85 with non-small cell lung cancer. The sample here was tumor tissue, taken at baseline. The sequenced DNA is TGTGCCATTCAATACTCGAACAATGAAAAACTGTTTTTT. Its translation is CAIQYSNNEKLFF.